The 31 T cell receptor beta chains listed next were all sequenced from one sample in a study of CD8 T cells in ankylosing spondylitis. Findings and caveats of the study: Ankylosing spondylitis blood appeared to carry a characteristic TCR beta motif of roughly eight highly homologous variants.

TCRdb re-analysed the 5' RACE reads in MiXCR, keeping a single row per CDR3 protein. The sample lists 200,000 to 250,000 distinct CDR3 sequences, about 17% occurring once. These receptors are not linked to any known antigen. The source material was blood, either unsorted or a sorted T cell fraction (not recorded which). The receptors originated from a male donor with ankylosing spondylitis.

This chain uses TRBV7-3 with TRBJ2-3; TRBD2 matches 9 bases. V trimming: 5 bases; J trimming: 5 bases; junction bases outside the gene matches: 5. The CDR3 extends over 14 amino acids. CDR1 SGHTA and CDR2 FQGTGA come from the germline V gene. The CDR3 is CASSALAGEDTQYF. CDR3 in DNA: TGTGCCAGCAGCGCCTTAGCGGGGGAAGATACGCAGTATTTT.

The J gene is TRBJ2-7, the V gene TRBV27; the D call may be TRBD1 or TRBD2 (6 bases each). The V end was cut by 3 bases, the J end by 2 bases, with 17 bases between. The CDR3 spans 16 residues. From germline, CDR1 is MNHEY and CDR2 SMNVEV (reference sequence). For the CDR3, the DNA is TGTGCCAGCAGTTTGGGGGGCCGGGACTCGACCTACGAGCAGTACTTC. Amino acids: CASSLGGRDSTYEQYF.

This rearrangement joins TRBV5-1 to TRBJ2-2; perhaps TRBD1 as D (6 bases). The CDR3 is made up of 14 amino acids. The V end was cut by 2 bases, the J end by 6 bases, with 11 bases between. CDR1 SGHRS and CDR2 YFSETQ come from the germline V gene. This CDR3 is CASSFQGSSGELFF. The CDR3 DNA reads as TGCGCCAGCAGCTTCCAGGGGAGTTCCGGGGAGCTGTTTTTT.

The V call is TRBV7-7, the J call TRBJ2-1; no firm D call. This CDR3 contains 14 residues. V was cut by 0 bases and J by 9 bases, with 12 bases left in between. Germline lookup yields CDR1 SSHAT and CDR2 FNYEAQ (reference sequence). The CDR3: CASSLAMGHTEQFF. The CDR3 nucleotides read TGTGCCAGCAGCTTAGCGATGGGTCATACTGAGCAGTTCTTC.

This clonotype was recorded a few times. The chain links TRBV7-8 to TRBJ2-2; 8 bases fit TRBD2. V trimming: 1 base; J trimming: 5 bases; junction bases outside the gene matches: 9. Germline assignment: CDR1 SGHVS and CDR2 FQNEAQ. This CDR3 contains 17 residues. The CDR3 loop is CASSLEAGGFLTGELFF. The CDR3 DNA follows: TGTGCCAGCAGCTTAGAGGCGGGAGGTTTTCTGACCGGGGAGCTGTTTTTT.

The V call is TRBV11-2, the J call TRBJ2-7; D perhaps matches TRBD1 (5 bases). CDR1 and CDR2 from the germline V gene are SGHAT and FQNNGV. The V gene lost 3 bases and the J gene lost 3 bases, with 9 bases spanning the gap. This CDR3 is 13 amino acids long. The CDR3 protein is CASSLGHDYEQYF. In DNA, the CDR3 is TGTGCCAGCAGCTTGGGGCACGACTACGAGCAGTACTTC. Using reference TRBV11-2 and TRBJ2-7 for the parts outside the CDR3, the full variable domain is EAGVAQSPRYKIIEKRQSVAFWCNPISGHATLYWYQQILGQGPKLLIQFQNNGVVDDSQLPKDRFSAERLKGVDSTLKIQPAKLEDSAVYLCASSLGHDYEQYFGPGTRLTVT.

The table lists this clonotype with a few counts. This chain uses TRBV4-3 with TRBJ2-2; maybe TRBD2 (6 bases). V lost 1 base, J lost 3 bases, and 15 bases lay in between. The CDR3 has 17 residues. Germline V CDR1 and CDR2: LGHNA, YSLEER. The chain's CDR3 is CASSQAAVGTYTGELFF. Written as DNA, the CDR3 is TGCGCCAGCAGCCAAGCGGCGGTGGGGACTTACACCGGGGAGCTGTTTTTT.

In this sample, this clonotype turned up many times. V and J are TRBV4-3 and TRBJ1-1; D perhaps matches TRBD1 (5 bases). The CDR3 spans 15 residues. The ends were cut back, 0 bases at V and 4 bases at J, with 12 bases in the middle. Germline-derived CDR1 and CDR2 are LGHNA and YSLEER. This chain's CDR3 is CASSQDRGLGTEAFF. The CDR3 bases are TGCGCCAGCAGCCAAGACCGGGGGTTGGGCACTGAAGCTTTCTTT.

This clonotype was seen ten or more times. The J gene is TRBJ2-7, the V gene TRBV29-1; 9 nucleotides line up with TRBD1. CDR3 length equals 13 residues. V lost 5 bases and J lost 2; bases outside the gene matches: 4. Germline V gene data show CDR1 as SQVTM and CDR2 as ANQGSEA. CDR3 in amino acids: CSVRTGAAYEQYF. As DNA, the CDR3 is TGCAGCGTTAGGACAGGGGCAGCCTACGAGCAGTACTTC.

This chain uses TRBV27 with TRBJ2-2; D uncertain. Trimming cost V 3 bases and J 4 bases, with 15 bases left between them. This CDR3 has 16 amino acids. CDR1 and CDR2 from the germline V gene are MNHEY and SMNVEV (reference sequence). The CDR3 here is CASSFDLNRGTGELFF. CDR3 sequence (DNA): TGTGCCAGCAGTTTTGACCTGAACCGCGGCACCGGGGAGCTGTTTTTT.

The rearrangement links TRBV5-5 to TRBJ2-3; the D gene is possibly TRBD2 (6 bases). V lost 2 bases to trimming and J lost 5 bases, with 18 bases between them. CDR1 is SGHKS, CDR2 YYEKEE, per germline (reference sequence). There are 16 residues in the CDR3. CDR3 in DNA: TGTGCCAGCAGCTTTGCGGCGGGGTCCTACGGAGATACGCAGTATTTT. Amino acids: CASSFAAGSYGDTQYF.

There are a few counts of this clonotype. CDR3 sequence reads: CASNGGSSYEQYF. The DNA of the CDR3 is TGTGCCAGCAATGGTGGGAGCTCCTACGAGCAGTACTTC. The chain has TRBV2 and TRBJ2-7; D is perhaps TRBD2 (5 bases). The CDR3 is 13 residues long. Germline V lookup: CDR1 SNHLY, CDR2 FYNNEI. Trimming removed 7 bases from V and 0 bases from J, with 10 bases in between.

The chain couples TRBV4-3 to TRBJ2-7, with 9 nucleotides matching TRBD1. After removal of 1 base from V and 4 bases from J, the junction contained 2 bases not matched to a gene. Germline loops: CDR1 LGHNA, CDR2 YSLEER. The CDR3 is 14 amino acids. CDR3 nucleotides: TGCGCCAGCAGCCAAGCAGGACAGGGGTACGAGCAGTACTTC. It codes for CASSQAGQGYEQYF.

This clonotype occurred a few times. The chain combines TRBV18 with TRBJ1-1; no reliable D call. The V gene's germline CDR1 is KGHSH and CDR2 LQKENI. The V end was cut by 2 bases, the J end by 8 bases, with 15 bases between. The CDR3 contains 14 residues. The CDR3 reads CASSPLAGSEEAFF. The CDR3 region has the DNA TGTGCCAGCTCACCATTAGCAGGATCCGAGGAAGCTTTCTTT.

This clonotype was detected ten times or more. The rearrangement links TRBV29-1 to TRBJ2-1; D not certain. The germline V gene encodes CDR1 SQVTM and CDR2 ANQGSEA. The CDR3 is 15 amino acids. The V gene lost 7 bases and the J gene lost 0 bases, with 16 bases spanning the gap. In DNA form, the CDR3 reads TGCAGCGGCCTGGTTGCGTACAGCTCCTACAATGAGCAGTTCTTC. Protein: CSGLVAYSSYNEQFF.

This clonotype was observed a few times. The CDR3 nucleotides read TGTGCCAGCAGCAAAGAGGGTTTTTCAGGGGGTTACGCGAACACCGGGGAGCTGTTTTTT. It yields the protein CASSKEGFSGGYANTGELFF. V is TRBV21-1 and J is TRBJ2-2. TRBV21-1 is described as a pseudogene. The CDR3 extends over 20 amino acids.

This clonotype was counted a few times. This sequence joins TRBV12-3 or TRBV12-4 and TRBJ2-6; the D is unclear. This CDR3 region has 14 residues. V shed 2 bases and J shed 2 bases, with 4 bases lying between them. CDR3 nucleotide sequence: TGTGCCAGCAGTTTAACCGCTGGGGCCAACGTCCTGACTTTC. Protein sequence: CASSLTAGANVLTF.

This clonotype was counted a few times. The rearrangement uses TRBV28 and TRBJ2-1, with D unclear. CDR1 and CDR2 from the germline V gene are MDHEN and SYDVKM. The CDR3 contains 14 residues. V was clipped by 1 base and J by 4 bases, with 8 bases between them. CDR3 region: CASSLFSSYNEQFF. CDR3 nucleotide sequence: TGTGCCAGCAGTTTATTTAGCTCATACAATGAGCAGTTCTTC. The complete variable domain, with remaining parts taken from reference TRBV28 and TRBJ2-1, reads DVKVTQSSRYLVKRTGEKVFLECVQDMDHENMFWYRQDPGLGLRLIYFSYDVKMKEKGDIPEGYSVSREKKERFSLILESASTNQTSMYLCASSLFSSYNEQFFGPGTRLTVL.

The chain links TRBV11-1 to TRBJ2-7; TRBD2 agrees at 8 bases. Germline trimming cut 4 bases from V and 2 bases from J; bases unmatched to any gene: 4. The CDR3 loop spans 14 amino acids. CDR1 and CDR2 from the germline V gene are SGHAT and FQDESV (reference sequence). CDR3 sequence: CASSSSGSTYEQYF. The CDR3 DNA reads as TGTGCCAGCAGCTCTAGCGGGTCGACCTACGAGCAGTACTTC.

This rearrangement joins TRBV19 to TRBJ2-1; D possibly corresponds to TRBD2 (5 bases). The V gene lost 1 base and the J gene lost 9 bases, with 13 bases spanning the gap. This CDR3 comprises 14 residues. The germline gives CDR1 LNHDA, CDR2 SQIVND (reference sequence). CDR3 amino acids: CASSIGGSAGEQFF. The CDR3 DNA is TGTGCCAGTAGTATAGGCGGTAGCGCGGGTGAGCAGTTCTTC.

This clonotype was seen a handful of times. The gene calls are TRBV27 and TRBJ2-7; 9 bases align to TRBD1. Trimming took 0 bases from V and 4 from J; bases not matched to a gene: 4. The V gene's germline CDR1 is MNHEY and CDR2 SMNVEV (reference sequence). This CDR3 spans 15 amino acids. CDR3 DNA sequence: TGTGCCAGCAGTTTATCCGGGACAGGGTGGTACGAGCAGTACTTC. Translated: CASSLSGTGWYEQYF.

A few counts support this clonotype. This CDR3 reads CASSFLAGSDTQYF. In nucleotides, the CDR3 is TGTGCCAGCAGTTTCCTAGCGGGATCAGATACGCAGTATTTT. The V call is TRBV27, the J call TRBJ2-3; TRBD2 matches at 9 bases. Germline CDR1 reads MNHEY; CDR2 reads SMNVEV (reference sequence). The junction had 2 bases not matched to a gene; V was cut back by 3 bases and J by 4 bases. The CDR3 covers 14 residues.

This clonotype came up a few times. The V gene is TRBV12-3 or TRBV12-4, the J gene TRBJ2-3; D not resolved. This CDR3 region has 12 residues. V was cut by 5 bases and J by 5 bases, with 8 bases left in between. The CDR3 here is CASSVNVDTQYF. The CDR3 DNA reads as TGTGCCAGCAGTGTTAACGTAGATACGCAGTATTTT.

This clonotype showed up just a few times. V is TRBV6-2 or TRBV6-3 and J is TRBJ2-1; D not resolved. CDR1 is MNHEY and CDR2 is SVGEGT in the germline V gene. The CDR3 spans 11 residues. The V end was cut by 8 bases, the J end by 6 bases, with 8 bases between. Here the CDR3 reads CASGIPNEQFF. In DNA form, the CDR3 reads TGTGCCAGCGGGATCCCCAATGAGCAGTTCTTC.

This clonotype was picked up a small number of times. V and J are TRBV15 and TRBJ2-7; D remains ambiguous. Germline CDR1 and CDR2: LNHNV and YYDKDF (reference sequence). V dropped 3 bases and J dropped 3 bases, with 18 bases sitting between them. The CDR3 is 16 amino acids. The CDR3 coding sequence is TGTGCCACCAGCAGCCTAGTACCCACCTACTACTACGAGCAGTACTTC. It codes for CATSSLVPTYYYEQYF.

The chain joins TRBV9 to TRBJ2-5; TRBD2 matches at 10 bases. Germline CDR1 is SGDLS and CDR2 is YYNGEE. The J segment lost 5 bases and the V segment lost 0 bases, leaving 7 bases of the junction unmatched. The CDR3 has 16 residues. This CDR3 is CASSVEGGTSVETQYF. CDR3 nucleotide sequence: TGTGCCAGCAGCGTAGAAGGGGGGACTAGCGTGGAGACCCAGTACTTC.

This clonotype has ten or more counts. The chain is built from TRBV29-1 and TRBJ2-3; TRBD2 agrees at 7 bases. With V trimmed by 0 bases and J by 0 bases, 9 bases remained unmatched. There are 17 residues in the CDR3. CDR1 is SQVTM and CDR2 is ANQGSEA in the germline V gene. In DNA, the CDR3 is TGCAGCGTTGAAGATGTCCTGACTAGCCCTAGCACAGATACGCAGTATTTT. Translated: CSVEDVLTSPSTDTQYF.

This clonotype has only a few counts. The J gene is TRBJ2-1, the V gene TRBV9; D unresolved. The V gene lost 0 bases and the J gene lost 16 bases, with 11 bases spanning the gap. Germline CDR1 is SGDLS and CDR2 is YYNGEE. The CDR3 has 11 residues. The CDR3 DNA follows: TGTGCCAGCAGCGTAGTGGAGTTTGGATTCTTC. It specifies CASSVVEFGFF.

The rearrangement uses TRBV4-1 and TRBJ2-3, with D uncertain. Germline CDR1 MGHRA, CDR2 YSYEKL. The CDR3 is 13 amino acids. The V gene lost 0 bases and the J gene lost 2 bases, with 3 bases spanning the gap. The CDR3 protein is CASSQESTDTQYF. The CDR3 DNA sequence: TGCGCCAGCAGCCAAGAATCCACAGATACGCAGTATTTT.

The chain employs TRBV6-5 and TRBJ1-1; D unresolved. Germline V lookup: CDR1 MNHEY, CDR2 SVGAGI. The V end was cut by 0 bases, the J end by 4 bases, with 9 bases between. The CDR3 covers 14 residues. CDR3 in amino acids: CASSYSSRATEAFF. CDR3 nucleotide sequence: TGTGCCAGCAGTTACTCCTCGAGGGCCACTGAAGCTTTCTTT.

This chain uses TRBV7-8 with TRBJ1-5; 8 nucleotides align to TRBD1. Germline V gene data show CDR1 as SGHVS and CDR2 as FQNEAQ. V lost 7 bases, J lost 5 bases, and 7 bases stayed unmatched. The CDR3 totals 14 residues. CDR3 residues: CASTIGQGDQPQHF. The CDR3 coding sequence is TGTGCCAGCACCATCGGACAGGGCGATCAGCCCCAGCATTTT.